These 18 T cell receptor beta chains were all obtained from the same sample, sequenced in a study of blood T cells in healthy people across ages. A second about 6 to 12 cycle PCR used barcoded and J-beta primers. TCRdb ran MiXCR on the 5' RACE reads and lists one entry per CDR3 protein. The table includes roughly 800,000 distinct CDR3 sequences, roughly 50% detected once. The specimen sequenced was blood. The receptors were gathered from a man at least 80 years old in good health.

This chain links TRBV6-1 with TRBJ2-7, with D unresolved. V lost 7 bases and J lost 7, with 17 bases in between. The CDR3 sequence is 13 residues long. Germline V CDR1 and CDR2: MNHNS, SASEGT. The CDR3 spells CASNVPGDNEQYF. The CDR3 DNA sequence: TGTGCCAGCAATGTCCCCGGAGACAATGAGCAGTACTTC.

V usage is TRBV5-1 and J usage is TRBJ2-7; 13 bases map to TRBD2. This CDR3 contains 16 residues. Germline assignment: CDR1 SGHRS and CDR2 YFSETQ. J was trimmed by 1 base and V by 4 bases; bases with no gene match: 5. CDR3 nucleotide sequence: TGCGCCAGCAGCGCCGCGGGACTAGCGGGATCCTACGAGCAGTACTTC. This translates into CASSAAGLAGSYEQYF.

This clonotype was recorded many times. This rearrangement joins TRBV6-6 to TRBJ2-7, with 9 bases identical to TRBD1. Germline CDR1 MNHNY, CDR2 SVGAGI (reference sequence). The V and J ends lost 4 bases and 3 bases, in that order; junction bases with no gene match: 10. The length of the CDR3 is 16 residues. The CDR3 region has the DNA TGTGCCAGCAGTTCCCTCCGGACAGGGGCTCTCTACGAGCAGTACTTC. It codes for CASSSLRTGALYEQYF.

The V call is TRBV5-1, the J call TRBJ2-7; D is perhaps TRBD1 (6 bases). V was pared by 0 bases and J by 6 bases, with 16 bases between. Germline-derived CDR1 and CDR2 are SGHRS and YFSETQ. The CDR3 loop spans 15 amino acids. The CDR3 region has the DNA TGCGCCAGCAGCTTGGCCGTAGCAGGGGCGAGCGAGCAGTACTTC. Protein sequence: CASSLAVAGASEQYF.

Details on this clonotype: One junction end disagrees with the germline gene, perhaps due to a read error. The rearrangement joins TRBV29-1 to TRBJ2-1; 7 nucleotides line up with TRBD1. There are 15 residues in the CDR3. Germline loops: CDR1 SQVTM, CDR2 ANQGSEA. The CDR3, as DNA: TGCAGCGTTGATGGGGACAGACTGTACTACAGTGAGCAGTTCTTC. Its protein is CSVDGDRLYYSEQFF.

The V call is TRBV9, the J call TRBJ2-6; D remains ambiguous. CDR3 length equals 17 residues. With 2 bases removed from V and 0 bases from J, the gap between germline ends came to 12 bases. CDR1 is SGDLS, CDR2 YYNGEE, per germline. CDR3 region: CASSVAVSLSGANVLTF. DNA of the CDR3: TGTGCCAGCAGCGTTGCGGTCTCCCTCTCTGGGGCCAACGTCCTGACTTTC.

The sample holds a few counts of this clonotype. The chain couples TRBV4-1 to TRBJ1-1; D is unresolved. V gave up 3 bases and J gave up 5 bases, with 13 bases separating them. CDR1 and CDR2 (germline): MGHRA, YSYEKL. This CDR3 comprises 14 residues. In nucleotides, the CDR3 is TGCGCCAGCAGCCATCCGATCCGGGATACTGAAGCTTTCTTT. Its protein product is CASSHPIRDTEAFF.

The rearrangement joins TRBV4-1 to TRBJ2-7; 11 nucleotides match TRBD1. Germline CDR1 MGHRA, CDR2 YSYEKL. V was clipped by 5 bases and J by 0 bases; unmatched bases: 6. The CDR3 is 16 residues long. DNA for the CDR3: TGCGCCAGCAGCTTACCCGGGACAGGGGGCTCCTACGAGCAGTACTTC. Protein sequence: CASSLPGTGGSYEQYF.

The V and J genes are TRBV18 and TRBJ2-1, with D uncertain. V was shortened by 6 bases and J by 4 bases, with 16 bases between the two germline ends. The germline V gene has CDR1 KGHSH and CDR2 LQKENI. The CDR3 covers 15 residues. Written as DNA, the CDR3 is TGTGCCAGCTCGCCCATATCGACGGCTTACAATGAGCAGTTCTTC. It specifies CASSPISTAYNEQFF.

The DNA of the CDR3 is TGCAGTGCTCCCGGCCGGGCTAGCGCGATACCTATGAGAGAGACCCAGTACTTC. It specifies CSAPGRASAIPMRETQYF. The chain links TRBV20-1 to TRBJ2-5, with D perhaps matching TRBD2 (6 bases). The germline V and J ends were trimmed by 5 bases and 4 bases, with 29 bases remaining between them. The CDR3 covers 18 residues. Germline CDR1 DFQATT, CDR2 SNEGSKA (reference sequence).

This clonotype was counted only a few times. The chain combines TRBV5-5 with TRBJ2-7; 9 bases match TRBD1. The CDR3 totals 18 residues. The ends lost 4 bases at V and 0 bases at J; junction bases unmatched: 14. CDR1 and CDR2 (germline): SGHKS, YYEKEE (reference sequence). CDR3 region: CASSRTGTGWAVSYEQYF. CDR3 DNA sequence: TGTGCCAGCAGCCGGACCGGGACAGGGTGGGCGGTCTCCTACGAGCAGTACTTC. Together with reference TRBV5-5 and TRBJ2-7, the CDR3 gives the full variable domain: DAGVTQSPTHLIKTRGQQVTLRCSPISGHKSVSWYQQVLGQGPQFIFQYYEKEERGRGNFPDRFSARQFPNYSSELNVNALLLGDSALYLCASSRTGTGWAVSYEQYFGPGTRLTVT.

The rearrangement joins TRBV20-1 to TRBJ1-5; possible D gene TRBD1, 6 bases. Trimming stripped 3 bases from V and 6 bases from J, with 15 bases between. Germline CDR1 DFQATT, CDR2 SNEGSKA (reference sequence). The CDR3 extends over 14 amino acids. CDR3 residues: CSARERVGGQPQHF. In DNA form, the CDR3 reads TGCAGTGCTAGGGAGAGGGTAGGGGGTCAGCCCCAGCATTTT.

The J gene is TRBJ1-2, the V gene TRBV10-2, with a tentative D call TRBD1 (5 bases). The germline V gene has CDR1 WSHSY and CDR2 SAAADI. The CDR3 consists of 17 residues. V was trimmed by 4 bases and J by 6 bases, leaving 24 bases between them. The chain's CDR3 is CASSAGDGTLKLDGYTF. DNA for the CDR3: TGCGCCAGCAGTGCCGGGGATGGGACCTTAAAACTAGATGGCTACACCTTC.

CDR3 DNA sequence: TGTGCCAGCAGTTTTGGGCCCGGGGGGGGAATTCAAGAGACCCAGTACTTC. This codes for CASSFGPGGGIQETQYF. This sequence joins TRBV12-3 or TRBV12-4 and TRBJ2-5; the match to TRBD2 covers 8 bases. The V segment lost 3 bases and the J segment 2 bases; nucleotides outside the gene matches: 11. The CDR3 sequence is 17 residues long.

Here the CDR3 reads CASSGQRDQHRYAYF. In DNA, the CDR3 is TGTGCCAGCAGCGGACAGCGGGACCAGCACAGATACGCGTATTTT. This chain uses TRBV11-2 with TRBJ2-3; maybe TRBD2 (7 bases). The CDR3 consists of 15 residues. CDR1 is SGHAT and CDR2 is FQNNGV in the germline V gene. V shed 5 bases and J shed 14 bases, with 26 bases lying between them.

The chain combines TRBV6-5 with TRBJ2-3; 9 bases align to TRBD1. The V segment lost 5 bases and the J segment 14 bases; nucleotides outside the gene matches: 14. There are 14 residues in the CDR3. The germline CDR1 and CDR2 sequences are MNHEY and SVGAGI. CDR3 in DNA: TGTGCCAGCAGTCGGGACAGGGTCCACGGATACGCGTATTTT. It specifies CASSRDRVHGYAYF.

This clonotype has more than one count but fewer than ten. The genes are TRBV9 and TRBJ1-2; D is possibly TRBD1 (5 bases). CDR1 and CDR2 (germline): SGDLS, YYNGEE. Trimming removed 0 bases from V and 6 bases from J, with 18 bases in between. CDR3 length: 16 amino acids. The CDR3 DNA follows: TGTGCCAGCAGCGTAGTCCCTCCGGCCAGGGAGGATGGCTACACCTTC. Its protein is CASSVVPPAREDGYTF.

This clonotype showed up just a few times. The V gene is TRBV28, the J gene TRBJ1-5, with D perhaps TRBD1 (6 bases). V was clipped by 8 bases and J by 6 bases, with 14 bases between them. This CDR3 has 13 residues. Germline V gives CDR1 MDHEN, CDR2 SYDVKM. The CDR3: CASLATGGQPQHF. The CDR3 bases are TGTGCCAGCCTTGCGACAGGAGGTCAGCCCCAGCATTTT.